Listed below are T cell receptor beta chains from one sample, sequenced in a study of T cell responses to AZD1222 COVID-19 vaccine. Sequenced by immunoSEQ multiplex PCR; TCRdb stores in-frame clones only, minus some. The sample shows approximately 30,000 clones, around 92% of them seen only once. This specimen was peripheral blood, taken 28 days after the second AZD1222 dose. The receptors shown here come from an adult who received the AZD1222 COVID-19 vaccine. Each CDR3 is given with its conserved first and last residue. The order of the fields is J gene, V gene, D gene, clone size, CDR3 DNA, CDR3 protein. A D gene is named only where the DNA matches it firmly. Clone size is not always given. Where it is, it says once, few, many or a class for expanded clones.

>TRBJ2-7|TRBV2|-|-
TGTGCCAGTCCCGCCGTAAGGGGCTCCTACGAGCAGTACTTC
CASPAVRGSYEQYF
>TRBJ2-7|TRBV12-3/TRBV12-4|-|-
TGTGCCAGCAGTTGGGGCCCTTCCGGCGAGCAGTACTTC
CASSWGPSGEQYF
>TRBJ2-7|TRBV19|TRBD2|-
TGTGCCAGTAGTTATGTAGTGGGAGGGACCTACGAGCAGTACTTC
CASSYVVGGTYEQYF
>TRBJ2-7|TRBV4-1|-|once
TGCGCCAGCAGCCAAGCAGGGACTCCGGGCTTGGAGCAGTACTTC
CASSQAGTPGLEQYF
>TRBJ2-1|TRBV15|TRBD1|-
TGTGCCACCAGCAGAGATTCCACAGGGGGCAATGAGCAGTTCTTC
CATSRDSTGGNEQFF
>TRBJ2-3|TRBV30|-|-
TGTGCCTGGTCCAGGGACGTCACAGATACGCAGTATTTT
CAWSRDVTDTQYF
>TRBJ2-1|TRBV6-5|-|-
TGTGCCAGCAGCCAAACGGGTGGGGGCTACAATGAGCAGTTCTTC
CASSQTGGGYNEQFF
>TRBJ1-4|TRBV5-1|-|-
TGCGCCAGCAGCTTAACAACAGGAGCAACTAATGAAAAACTGTTTTTT
CASSLTTGATNEKLFF
>TRBJ2-7|TRBV19|-|-
TGTGCCAGCCCTAAACCTAGCCGGTACTACGAGCAGTACTTC
CASPKPSRYYEQYF
>TRBJ2-7|TRBV30|-|once
TGTGCCTGGAGTTCTGAGTCCGAGCAGTACTTC
CAWSSESEQYF
>TRBJ1-2|TRBV6-2/TRBV6-3|-|-
TGTGCCAGCAGTTACGCCGGGACGGCCTATGGCTACACCTTC
CASSYAGTAYGYTF
>TRBJ1-2|TRBV30|-|-
TGTGCCTCTTCGGATGTGGGCGGCTACACCTTC
CASSDVGGYTF
>TRBJ2-2|TRBV7-2|-|-
TGTGCCAGCAGCCCCTTCACCGGGGAGCTGTTTTTT
CASSPFTGELFF
>TRBJ2-3|TRBV5-1|-|-
TGCGCCAGCAGCCCAAATAGGGGTCGGGAGAGCACAGATACGCAGTATTTT
CASSPNRGRESTDTQYF
>TRBJ2-7|TRBV11-2|TRBD1|-
TGTGCCAGCAGCTTATTAGGGACAGACTCCTACGAGCAGTACTTC
CASSLLGTDSYEQYF
>TRBJ2-5|TRBV3-1/TRBV3-2|-|once
TGTGCCAGCAGGAAAGGGGGAGGCCAAGAGACCCAGTACTTC
CASRKGGGQETQYF
>TRBJ1-2|TRBV6-5|TRBD1|-
TGTGCCAGCAGGGAGACAGGGGGCTATGGCTACACCTTC
CASRETGGYGYTF
>TRBJ1-6|TRBV15|-|-
TGTGCCACCAGCAGAGATTGGGTAGCCAAAAATTCACCCCTCCACTTT
CATSRDWVAKNSPLHF
>TRBJ1-2|TRBV3-1/TRBV3-2|-|once
TGTGCCAGCAGCCATACAGGGAGGGCTAACTATGGCTACACCTTC
CASSHTGRANYGYTF
>TRBJ1-5|TRBV19|TRBD1|-
TGTGCCAGTAGTCCTGACAGGGGGCTGGGCAATCAGCCCCAGCATTTT
CASSPDRGLGNQPQHF
>TRBJ1-2|TRBV9|TRBD1|-
TGTGCCAGCAGCGCACAGACAGGGATCTTACATGGCTACACCTTC
CASSAQTGILHGYTF
>TRBJ1-1|TRBV28|-|-
TGTGCCAGCAGTTTACGACAGGCCCGCTCTTGGACTGAAGCTTTCTTT
CASSLRQARSWTEAFF
>TRBJ1-1|TRBV15|-|-
TGTGCCACCAGCGGAGGCGGCCGGGCCAACACTGAAGCTTTCTTT
CATSGGGRANTEAFF
>TRBJ2-2|TRBV7-9|-|-
TGTGCCAGCAGCCGAGTCAGGCCGAACACCGGGGAGCTGTTTTTT
CASSRVRPNTGELFF
>TRBJ2-7|TRBV4-1|-|-
TGCGCCAGCGGACCGCAACCGCGGTACGAGCAGTACTTC
CASGPQPRYEQYF
>TRBJ2-5|TRBV7-8|-|-
TGTGCCAGCAGCTTGATGTCGAAGCGGGGACAGCAAGAGACCCAGTACTTC
CASSLMSKRGQQETQYF
>TRBJ1-1|TRBV6-5|-|-
TGTGCCAGCAGTTACTCGAGATACGAGAACACTGAAGCTTTCTTT
CASSYSRYENTEAFF
>TRBJ2-3|TRBV4-3|-|-
TGCGCCAGCAGCCAAGAGGGCAGCACAGATACGCAGTATTTT
CASSQEGSTDTQYF
>TRBJ2-1|TRBV5-4|TRBD2|-
TGTGCCAGCAGCCCCCCTCGAAGCGGGGTTGGAAGTGAGCAGTTCTTC
CASSPPRSGVGSEQFF
>TRBJ1-1|TRBV29-1|-|-
TGCAGCGTCCCTCTCAGTAGAAACACTGAAGCTTTCTTT
CSVPLSRNTEAFF
>TRBJ1-2|TRBV6-5|TRBD1|-
TGTGCCAGCAGGTTCCCGGGACAGGCGGGCTATGGCTACACCTTC
CASRFPGQAGYGYTF
>TRBJ1-1|TRBV14|TRBD1|-
TGTGCCAGCACCCAGAGCAGGGGGGCCGCTGAAGCTTTCTTT
CASTQSRGAAEAFF
>TRBJ2-2|TRBV27|-|-
TGTGCCAGCAGTGTAAGAGCGGTCACCGGGGAGCTGTTTTTT
CASSVRAVTGELFF
>TRBJ2-7|TRBV19|-|-
TGTGCCAGTAGTATGGCAGAGAACTACGAGCAGTACTTC
CASSMAENYEQYF
>TRBJ2-7|TRBV20-1|TRBD2|-
TGCAGTGCTAGTCTCCCTCCGACTAGCGGGAGTCACGAGCAGTACTTC
CSASLPPTSGSHEQYF
>TRBJ2-1|TRBV29-1|-|-
TGCAGCGCCTCAGGGATAAGGTCCTACAATGAGCAGTTCTTC
CSASGIRSYNEQFF
>TRBJ1-1|TRBV11-2|-|-
TGTGCCAGCAGCCGGGAGACAGGAGGGTCTGAAGCTTTCTTT
CASSRETGGSEAFF
>TRBJ1-4|TRBV6-2/TRBV6-3|-|-
TGTGCCAGCAGTTACTCGACACACGGCGTATCTAATGAAAAACTGTTTTTT
CASSYSTHGVSNEKLFF
>TRBJ2-4|TRBV19|-|-
TGTGCCAGTAGTCTTGAGGGGGACAAAAACATTCAGTACTTC
CASSLEGDKNIQYF
>TRBJ1-5|TRBV6-5|-|-
TGTGCCAGCACTAAGGGAATTAATCAGCCCCAGCATTTT
CASTKGINQPQHF
>TRBJ2-3|TRBV29-1|-|-
TGCAGCGCCCGAGGGGCTAGCATAGATACGCAGTATTTT
CSARGASIDTQYF
>TRBJ2-7|TRBV5-1|TRBD2|-
TGCGCCAGCAGCTCCGTAGCGGGAGTAAACTACGAGCAGTACTTC
CASSSVAGVNYEQYF
>TRBJ2-2|TRBV28|TRBD2|-
TGTGCCAGCAGTTATAGCGGGACCGGGGAGCTGTTTTTT
CASSYSGTGELFF
>TRBJ2-7|TRBV12-3/TRBV12-4|-|-
TGTGCCAGCAGTAGGCGGATATACGAGCAGTACTTC
CASSRRIYEQYF
>TRBJ1-6|TRBV6-5|-|-
TGTGCCAGCGGGACGGGGGGCGAGGGTTCACCCCTCCACTTT
CASGTGGEGSPLHF
>TRBJ2-1|TRBV6-5|-|-
TGTGCCAGCAGTCCCAAGATAGACGCCTCGCAGTTCTTC
CASSPKIDASQFF
>TRBJ2-5|TRBV5-6|TRBD1|few
TGTGCCAGCAGCCGCGGGACAGGGGGCTTTGGTAGGGGGCAAGAGACCCAGTACTTC
CASSRGTGGFGRGQETQYF
>TRBJ2-7|TRBV7-7|TRBD1|-
TGTGCTAGCAGCACAGGACAGGGGAACGAGCAGTACTTC
CASSTGQGNEQYF
>TRBJ2-2|TRBV24-1|TRBD2|-
TGTGCCACCAGTGACCCAACTAGCGGGGCCACCGGGGAGCTGTTTTTT
CATSDPTSGATGELFF
>TRBJ2-7|TRBV7-2|TRBD1|-
TGTGCCAGCAGCTTTGGGGACAGGGACTACGAGCAGTACTTC
CASSFGDRDYEQYF
>TRBJ1-1|TRBV18|-|-
TGTGCCAGCTCACCACCCCGGACGGGGGTAATGAACACTGAAGCTTTCTTT
CASSPPRTGVMNTEAFF
>TRBJ1-1|TRBV29-1|-|-
TGCAGCGTTGTCAGGTCGGCAGGTGTCCTGAACACTGAAGCTTTCTTT
CSVVRSAGVLNTEAFF
>TRBJ2-4|TRBV3-1/TRBV3-2|TRBD1|-
TGTGCCAGCAGCCAGGAGACAGGGCCACACATTCAGTACTTC
CASSQETGPHIQYF
>TRBJ1-4|TRBV15|-|-
TGTGCCACCAGCGGTCACGTGCCGGATGGAACTAATGAAAAACTGTTTTTT
CATSGHVPDGTNEKLFF